The 20 T cell receptor beta chains in this list originate from one sample, sequenced in a study of Tregs in tolerant kidney transplant recipients. TCRdb keeps only in-frame clones here, not all; method: immunoSEQ multiplex PCR. This sample has roughly 20,000 clones, with roughly two thirds found just once. The antigens for these receptors are not known. Sequenced: Tregs from blood cultured with allogeneic cells. Every receptor here comes from a human donor in good health.

This sequence joins TRBV2 and TRBJ2-2; 7 bases map to TRBD1. Germline V lookup: CDR1 SNHLY, CDR2 FYNNEI. The CDR3 has 16 amino acids. The V gene end was trimmed by 4 bases and the J gene end by 1 base; junction bases not matched to a gene: 6. As DNA, the CDR3 is TGTGCCAGCAGTGCTCTAAGGACAGGGAACACCGGGGAGCTGTTTTTT. It translates to CASSALRTGNTGELFF.

This clone has just a few counts. The rearrangement links TRBV4-1 to TRBJ2-3, with 8 bases matching TRBD2. The CDR3 consists of 16 residues. Trimming took 5 bases from V and 6 from J; bases not matched to a gene: 13. CDR1 is MGHRA, CDR2 YSYEKL, per germline. CDR3 DNA sequence: TGCGCCAGCAGCTCCTCAGTAGCGGGGCGGCGGGATACGCAGTATTTT. This translates into CASSSSVAGRRDTQYF.

This rearrangement joins TRBV5-6 to TRBJ1-3; possibly TRBD1 for D (5 bases). CDR3 length: 15 residues. V was shortened by 1 base and J by 2 bases, with 10 bases between the two germline ends. Germline V gene sequence: CDR1 SGHDT, CDR2 YYEEEE. The CDR3 DNA follows: TGTGCCAGCAGCTTGATCGGCAGGGCTGGAAACACCATATATTTT. Translation: CASSLIGRAGNTIYF.

This chain connects TRBV6-6 to TRBJ1-4, with unresolved D. The CDR3 is 15 amino acids. Germline V CDR1 and CDR2: MNHNY, SVGAGI (reference sequence). V was shortened by 0 bases and J by 7 bases, with 12 bases between the two germline ends. The CDR3 coding sequence is TGTGCCAGCAGTTACTCCCGCTACCCCGGTGAAAAACTGTTTTTT. Translation: CASSYSRYPGEKLFF.

The chain combines TRBV6-6 with TRBJ1-6; TRBD1 matches 8 bases. CDR3 length: 14 amino acids. In germline, CDR1 is MNHNY, CDR2 SVGAGI (reference sequence). Trimming at V came to 2 bases and at J to 10 bases, leaving 4 bases not matched to a gene. CDR3 bases: TGTGCCAGCAGTTACCTAGGACAGGGCTCACCCCTCCACTTT. Protein: CASSYLGQGSPLHF.

The V and J genes are TRBV6-4 and TRBJ2-3; D may be TRBD2 (6 bases). The CDR3 has 16 residues. In germline, CDR1 is MRHNA, CDR2 SNTAGT. Trimming stripped 6 bases from V and 0 bases from J, with 16 bases between. DNA for the CDR3: TGTGCCAGCAGCCTTCTAGGAGGGGCAAGCACAGATACGCAGTATTTT. Its translation is CASSLLGGASTDTQYF.

This clone turned up a few times. This chain uses TRBV25-1 with TRBJ1-4, with no clear D. Trimming left V 8 bases short and J 5 bases short, with 12 bases between. In germline, CDR1 is MGHDK, CDR2 SYGVNS. The CDR3 is made up of 13 amino acids. The CDR3 reads CASSLVLNEKLFF. The CDR3 nucleotides are TGTGCCAGCTCTCTTGTCCTCAATGAAAAACTGTTTTTT. Based on the CDR3 plus reference TRBV25-1 and TRBJ1-4, the full variable domain is EADIYQTPRYLVIGTGKKITLECSQTMGHDKMYWYQQDPGMELHLIHYSYGVNSTEKGDLSSESTVSRIRTEHFPLTLESARPSHTSQYLCASSLVLNEKLFFGSGTQLSVL.

V is TRBV11-3 and J is TRBJ1-1; no firm D call. Per the germline V gene, CDR1 is SGHNT and CDR2 is YENEEA. This CDR3 region has 14 residues. V was clipped by 1 base and J by 0 bases, with 6 bases between them. The DNA of the CDR3 is TGTGCCAGCAGCTTAGCAGGACTGAACACTGAAGCTTTCTTT. Amino acids: CASSLAGLNTEAFF.

The chain employs TRBV5-1 and TRBJ2-1; 8 nucleotides align to TRBD2. CDR1 and CDR2 from the germline V gene are SGHRS and YFSETQ. V gave up 4 bases and J gave up 0 bases; unmatched junction bases: 6. CDR3 length equals 16 residues. Here the CDR3 DNA reads TGCGCCAGCAGCCTTAGCGGGATGAGCTCCTACAATGAGCAGTTCTTC. Translation: CASSLSGMSSYNEQFF. Filled out from reference TRBV5-1 and TRBJ2-1, the complete variable domain reads KAGVTQTPRYLIKTRGQQVTLSCSPISGHRSVSWYQQTPGQGLQFLFEYFSETQRNKGNFPGRFSGRQFSNSRSEMNVSTLELGDSALYLCASSLSGMSSYNEQFFGPGTRLTVL.

This chain links TRBV27 with TRBJ1-6; D call uncertain. CDR1 and CDR2 (germline): MNHEY, SMNVEV (reference sequence). Trimming stripped 1 base from V and 0 bases from J, with 4 bases between. CDR3 size: 15 residues. CDR3 nucleotide sequence: TGTGCCAGCAGTTTATGGGGCTCCTATAATTCACCCCTCCACTTT. This sequence encodes CASSLWGSYNSPLHF.

V is TRBV29-1 and J is TRBJ2-5; 7 bases map to TRBD2. Looked up from germline, CDR1 is SQVTM and CDR2 is ANQGSEA. Trimming removed 4 bases from V and 3 bases from J; junction bases left unmatched: 2. The CDR3 length is 12 residues. The DNA of the CDR3 is TGCAGCGTTGCTAGCGGTGAAGAGACCCAGTACTTC. Protein sequence: CSVASGEETQYF. The full variable domain, rest sourced from reference TRBV29-1 and TRBJ2-5, is SAVISQKPSRDICQRGTSLTIQCQVDSQVTMMFWYRQQPGQSLTLIATANQGSEATYESGFVIDKFPISRPNLTFSTLTVSNMSPEDSSIYLCSVASGEETQYFGPGTRLLVL.

This clone ranks as medium-sized. The chain is built from TRBV5-1 and TRBJ2-3; 7 bases are shared with TRBD1. The CDR3 has 15 residues. Losses at the gene ends were 7 bases for V and 8 bases for J; bases not matched to a gene: 16. The germline gives CDR1 SGHRS, CDR2 YFSETQ. The CDR3 coding sequence is TGCGCCAGCTCCGGACAGGCTCCGTCCAGGGGTACGCAGTATTTT. Protein: CASSGQAPSRGTQYF.

This clone was seen a few times. This rearrangement joins TRBV14 to TRBJ2-5; possible D gene TRBD2, 5 bases. The V end lost 6 bases, the J end lost 7 bases, and 18 bases lay between the germline ends. The CDR3 extends over 14 amino acids. CDR1 and CDR2 from the germline V gene are SGHDN and FVKESK. This chain's CDR3 is CASSRSGMGMTQYF. The CDR3 coding sequence is TGTGCCAGCAGTCGCTCCGGGATGGGGATGACCCAGTACTTC.

The chain uses TRBV18 and TRBJ1-2; D unresolved. CDR1 KGHSH and CDR2 LQKENI come from the germline V gene. V gave up 6 bases and J gave up 3 bases, with 14 bases separating them. This CDR3 spans 14 amino acids. CDR3 DNA: TGTGCCAGCTCTCAGAGTGGTGTCGACTATGGCTACACCTTC. Translating it yields CASSQSGVDYGYTF. The whole variable domain, filled in from reference TRBV18 and TRBJ1-2, reads NAGVMQNPRHLVRRRGQEARLRCSPMKGHSHVYWYRQLPEEGLKFMVYLQKENIIDESGMPKERFSAEFPKEGPSILRIQQVVRGDSAAYFCASSQSGVDYGYTFGSGTRLTVV.

This clone was detected only a few times. The rearrangement uses TRBV18 and TRBJ1-4; the D gene is possibly TRBD1 (6 bases). Germline values: CDR1 KGHSH, CDR2 LQKENI. Deletions cut 6 bases from V and 7 bases from J, with 12 bases between. The CDR3 covers 13 residues. For the CDR3, the DNA is TGTGCCAGCTCCCCGGACAGACGTGAAAAACTGTTTTTT. It codes for CASSPDRREKLFF.

This clone was recorded once. The rearrangement links TRBV6-5 to TRBJ1-3; 7 positions agree with TRBD1. The germline V gene has CDR1 MNHEY and CDR2 SVGAGI. V lost 2 bases and J lost 4; bases outside the gene matches: 8. The CDR3 is 16 residues long. This CDR3 reads CASSYGSPGQGNTIYF. CDR3 bases: TGTGCCAGCAGTTACGGTTCTCCGGGACAGGGAAACACCATATATTTT.

The chain joins TRBV2 to TRBJ1-1, with D perhaps TRBD1 (5 bases). Trimming shortened V by 0 bases and J by 6 bases, and 14 bases separated the two germline ends. There are 15 residues in the CDR3. Germline lookup yields CDR1 SNHLY and CDR2 FYNNEI. The DNA for the CDR3 is TGTGCCAGCAGTGAAGCGGACATTCGGAGGGCTGAAGCTTTCTTT. This translates into CASSEADIRRAEAFF.

This clone was recorded a few times. This chain uses TRBV2 with TRBJ2-7; a possible D gene is TRBD1 (7 bases). V lost 6 bases and J 3 bases, leaving 15 bases between the germline ends. Germline V gene sequence: CDR1 SNHLY, CDR2 FYNNEI. The CDR3 spans 14 residues. CDR3 nucleotides: TGTGCCAGCAGCTCAGGGGGAGGCTACTACGAGCAGTACTTC. Translating it yields CASSSGGGYYEQYF. The full variable domain, rest sourced from reference TRBV2 and TRBJ2-7, is EPEVTQTPSHQVTQMGQEVILRCVPISNHLYFYWYRQILGQKVEFLVSFYNNEISEKSEIFDDQFSVERPDGSNFTLKIRSTKLEDSAMYFCASSSGGGYYEQYFGPGTRLTVT.

The genes are TRBV6-1 and TRBJ2-3, with D unclear. V lost 3 bases and J lost 0, with 7 bases in between. Germline values: CDR1 MNHNS, CDR2 SASEGT. The CDR3 has 14 residues. CDR3: CASSELSSTDTQYF. CDR3 DNA sequence: TGTGCCAGCAGTGAGCTGAGTAGCACAGATACGCAGTATTTT.

The chain is built from TRBV5-1 and TRBJ2-2; D is unclear. The length of the CDR3 is 13 residues. Per germline, CDR1 SGHRS and CDR2 YFSETQ. V gave up 0 bases and J gave up 7 bases, with 7 bases separating them. CDR3 DNA: TGCGCCAGCAGCTTGGCAGGTGTCGGGGAGCTGTTTTTT. It codes for CASSLAGVGELFF.